This paragraph reports one T cell receptor (beta chain). Sequencing was performed with immunoSEQ multiplex PCR; in TCRdb, only in-frame clones are kept and a portion is missing. The sample has roughly 290,000 clones; over 75% are singletons. This record comes from a study of blood T cell repertoires in COVID-19. The CDR3 is 16 amino acids. J lost 5 bases, V lost 7 bases, and 14 bases had no gene match. The germline CDR1 and CDR2 sequences are LNHDA and SQIVND (reference sequence). J is TRBJ2-7 and V is TRBV19; 10 bases map to TRBD1. What was sequenced was PBMCs or T cells enriched from blood (not recorded which). This TCR derives from a woman in her 30s who had recovered from COVID-19. DNA of the CDR3: TGTGCCAGTACCCCACGGTACGGGACAGGGGTCCACGAGCAGTACTTC. It translates to CASTPRYGTGVHEQYF.